This T cell receptor (beta chain) was identified in a study of blood T cell repertoires in COVID-19. Participants reported their clinical history, and cohort assignment relied on those reports. The data were produced by immunoSEQ multiplex PCR, yet TCRdb's version contains in-frame clones alone and is incomplete. The sample consists of around 240,000 clones, 70% to 90% of them appearing once. Sequenced sample: PBMCs or T cells enriched from blood (not recorded which). This receptor was obtained from a woman between 45 and 65 years old who had recovered from COVID-19.

The CDR3 DNA reads TGTGCCAGCAGTGACGGGAGGTCGTGGGGACGCTATAGCAATCAGCCCCAGCATTTT. It codes for CASSDGRSWGRYSNQPQHF. V and J are TRBV6-4 and TRBJ1-5, with TRBD1 as a possible D gene (5 bases). The CDR3 length is 19 residues. Trimming took off 2 bases at V and 0 bases at J, with 20 bases between the two ends. CDR1 and CDR2 from the germline V gene are MRHNA and SNTAGT.